This T cell receptor (beta chain) was identified during a study of T cell responses to AZD1222 COVID-19 vaccine. Study findings and constraints: Among vaccine-associated CD4 TCRs, coverage spanned spike, with dominance at 160-218 and 743-854. A rise in Spike-specific TCR breadth and depth followed two AZD1222 doses.

Germline loops: CDR1 KGHSH, CDR2 LQKENI. Trimming cost V 2 bases and J 0 bases, with 13 bases left between them. The CDR3 has 16 amino acids. Points on this clone: Its antigen is still unknown.

Data came from immunoSEQ multiplex PCR; TCRdb stores just in-frame clones and leaves some out. Of 90,000 to 150,000 clones listed, approximately 90% were seen once; the top ten hold around 3.8%. This clonotype originated in an adult who received the AZD1222 COVID-19 vaccine. This rearrangement joins TRBV18 to TRBJ1-1; D not resolved. The sample here was peripheral blood, taken 28 days after the second AZD1222 dose. The CDR3 DNA sequence: TGTGCCAGCTCACCAGGGGTCCCCTTTCTGAACACTGAAGCTTTCTTT. It specifies CASSPGVPFLNTEAFF.